This T cell receptor beta chain was retrieved from a study of blood T cell repertoires in COVID-19. Study-level background: There were acute and convalescent COVID-19 samples, and they came from the United States, Italy and Spain. PBMCs, B-cell-depleted T cells, or T cells provided the cDNA or gDNA that made up the material.

The V end was cut by 0 bases, the J end by 5 bases, with 11 bases between. CDR1 SGHRS and CDR2 YFSETQ come from the germline V gene. The CDR3 extends over 14 amino acids. The sample holds a few counts of this clone. This table comes from immunoSEQ multiplex PCR, and its TCRdb copy is limited to in-frame clones, with some not included. The sample contains about 87,000 clones, around four fifths of which appear only once. The sequence came from a woman between 65 and 79 years old with acute or convalescent COVID-19. Material for sequencing was peripheral blood. This sequence joins TRBV5-1 and TRBJ1-2; TRBD1 might be the D (6 bases). CDR3 sequence reads: CASSLVGAQYGYTF. The CDR3 DNA reads TGCGCCAGCAGCTTGGTGGGGGCGCAATATGGCTACACCTTC.